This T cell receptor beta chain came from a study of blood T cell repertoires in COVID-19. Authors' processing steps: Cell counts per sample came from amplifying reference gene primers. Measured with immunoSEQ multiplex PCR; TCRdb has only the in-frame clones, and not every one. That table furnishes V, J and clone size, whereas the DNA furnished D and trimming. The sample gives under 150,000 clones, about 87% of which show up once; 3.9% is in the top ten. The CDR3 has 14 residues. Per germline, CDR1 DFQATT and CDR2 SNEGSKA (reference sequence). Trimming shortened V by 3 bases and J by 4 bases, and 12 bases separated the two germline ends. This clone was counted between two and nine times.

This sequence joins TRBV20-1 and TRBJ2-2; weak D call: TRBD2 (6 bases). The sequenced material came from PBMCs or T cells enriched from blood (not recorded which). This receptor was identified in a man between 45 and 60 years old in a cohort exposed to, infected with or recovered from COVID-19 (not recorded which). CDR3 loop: CSASSGVVTGELFF. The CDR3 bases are TGCAGTGCTAGTTCGGGAGTCGTCACCGGGGAGCTGTTTTTT.